This is a list of T cell receptor beta chains from one sample in a study of control samples from healthy donors and cancer patients. Only in-frame clones appear in the TCRdb table, and some are missing; sequencing was by immunoSEQ multiplex PCR. Of approximately 87,000 clones in the sample, around 87% were seen once. The specimen sequenced was blood. The source is a woman aged 45-65 years in good health. Both conserved end residues are part of each CDR3. Fields, in order: V gene, clone size, D gene, J gene, CDR3 protein, CDR3 DNA. A D gene is named only where the DNA matches it firmly. Size is omitted from some rows. Given values are once, few, many or a class for expanded clones.

TRBV4-3,-,TRBD1,TRBJ1-6,CASSLDRGHNSPLHF,TGCGCCAGCAGCCTCGACAGGGGGCATAATTCACCCCTCCACTTT
TRBV6-2/TRBV6-3,-,-,TRBJ2-1,CASSYLGLRFF,TGTGCCAGCAGTTACTTGGGACTTAGGTTCTTC
TRBV4-3,-,-,TRBJ2-3,CASSPLGNPFVADTQYF,TGCGCCAGCAGCCCGCTAGGCAACCCCTTTGTAGCAGATACGCAGTATTTT
TRBV19,-,TRBD1,TRBJ1-2,CASSIVTGALGNYGYTF,TGTGCCAGTAGTATCGTGACAGGGGCGCTCGGTAACTATGGCTACACCTTC
TRBV7-2,-,-,TRBJ2-2,CASSPRRLSGELFF,TGTGCCAGCAGCCCAAGGCGTCTATCCGGGGAGCTGTTTTTT
TRBV5-4,-,-,TRBJ2-7,CASSSTYEQYF,TGTGCCAGCAGCTCGACCTACGAGCAGTACTTC
TRBV29-1,few,TRBD1,TRBJ2-2,CSGGTGVPGELFF,TGCAGCGGCGGGACAGGGGTCCCCGGGGAGCTGTTTTTT
TRBV29-1,once,-,TRBJ1-5,CSVGVGSSNQPQHF,TGCAGCGTTGGGGTGGGGTCCAGCAATCAGCCCCAGCATTTT
TRBV7-2,once,TRBD2,TRBJ2-1,CASSLATSGVYEQFF,TGTGCCAGCAGCTTAGCGACTAGCGGGGTCTATGAGCAGTTCTTC
TRBV6-2/TRBV6-3,-,TRBD1,TRBJ1-1,CASSSQRTGSTEAFF,TGTGCCAGCAGTTCCCAACGGACAGGGAGCACTGAAGCTTTCTTT
TRBV18,once,-,TRBJ2-7,CASSPADGPYEQYF,TGTGCCAGCTCACCAGCGGACGGTCCCTACGAGCAGTACTTC
TRBV11-2,-,TRBD2,TRBJ2-1,CASSFGGGYNEQFF,TGTGCCAGCAGCTTCGGCGGGGGGTACAATGAGCAGTTCTTC